This record concerns one T cell receptor (beta chain) sequence. The V gene lost 8 bases and the J gene lost 0 bases, with 20 bases spanning the gap. Germline-derived CDR1 and CDR2 are WSHSY and SAAADI. The length of the CDR3 is 16 residues. This sample is drawn from a study of T cell changes during pregnancy in multiple sclerosis. TCRdb's copy holds only in-frame clones and misses some; the assay was immunoSEQ multiplex PCR. The sample lists 100,000 to 150,000 clones; approximately 94% were seen once. The rearrangement joins TRBV10-2 to TRBJ2-7, with a possible D match to TRBD2 (5 bases). Here the sequenced sample was peripheral blood, taken before pregnancy. The receptor was isolated from a female donor with multiple sclerosis, enrolled in a pregnancy study. The CDR3 is CASDAGRGSSSYEQYF. The CDR3 coding sequence is TGCGCCAGCGATGCCGGAAGAGGGAGCAGCTCCTACGAGCAGTACTTC.